This T cell receptor beta chain is drawn from a study of blood T cell repertoires in COVID-19 (dated by TCRdb to the early 2020s). A note on the overall study: Collaborator samples came from the United States, Italy and Spain and covered acute and convalescent phases of COVID-19. The material from the prospective study consisted of cDNA or gDNA derived from T cells, B-cell-depleted T cells, or PBMCs. Deeply sampled blood TCRbeta repertoires from subjects exposed to, actively infected with, or recovered from COVID-19 were included in the dataset. The repertoires were released in a freely available public database intended as a resource for research on the immune response to SARS-CoV-2. Samples were obtained from the ongoing ImmuneRACE study (first 160 participants) and from about 1,300 subjects provided by 6 global collaborators. The sample metadata nearly always contained a de-identified subject ID, COVID-19 status, age in years and sex. Where available, HLA class I and class II types were obtained from metadata supplied by the sample provider rather than from assay-based typing. Findings and caveats that apply to the study as a whole: The amount of clinical and demographic metadata varied by source and participant and was provided uncurated.

The V end loses 1 base and the J end loses 7 bases, and a stretch of 11 bases separates them. The germline V gene supplies CDR1 SGHAT and CDR2 FQNNGV. The CDR3 holds 14 amino acids from the cysteine to the phenylalanine. The retained sequence is limited to the CDR3, 42 bases, with the frame set at the first base. The immunoSEQ Assay, a bias-controlled multiplex PCR, was used to amplify TCRbeta CDR3 regions from genomic DNA. Per the source publication's procedure: The number of nucleated cells in each sample was estimated by amplification of reference gene primers within the assay. To quantify the absolute abundance of each unique TCRbeta CDR3 rearrangement, sequence reads were collapsed and filtered. For each sample, productive Simpson clonality was calculated by taking the square root of Simpson's diversity index across productive rearrangements. TCRdb retrieved this table from immuneACCESS and kept in-frame rearrangements only. Not all clones are present; in checked studies, unresolved V genes account for under half, and no reason is known for the remainder. That table is the source of V, J and clone size, and D and trimming were worked out from the DNA. The sample records about 220,000 clones, approximately 80% of which are singletons. About 2.3% of the sample is held by the ten biggest clonotypes.

Remarks on this clone: This clone's antigen is unknown. Per-base quality was not reported, and no clone a single base away is much larger than it.

Samples from volunteer blood donors who had recovered from COVID-19 were contributed by a second Seattle source. The collaborating institutions used their own protocols to collect whole blood in K2EDTA tubes. For TCRbeta analysis, collaborators shipped samples as frozen whole blood, isolated PBMCs, or DNA extracted from either of those sample types. The source is a man in his forties or fifties who had recovered from COVID-19. Sample: peripheral blood. The chain is assembled from TRBV11-2 and TRBJ2-1; the D segment could be TRBD2, given 6 matching bases. The CDR3: CASSLVQEGNEQFF. In nucleotide form, the sequence is TGTGCCAGCAGCTTAGTCCAGGAGGGTAATGAGCAGTTCTTC.